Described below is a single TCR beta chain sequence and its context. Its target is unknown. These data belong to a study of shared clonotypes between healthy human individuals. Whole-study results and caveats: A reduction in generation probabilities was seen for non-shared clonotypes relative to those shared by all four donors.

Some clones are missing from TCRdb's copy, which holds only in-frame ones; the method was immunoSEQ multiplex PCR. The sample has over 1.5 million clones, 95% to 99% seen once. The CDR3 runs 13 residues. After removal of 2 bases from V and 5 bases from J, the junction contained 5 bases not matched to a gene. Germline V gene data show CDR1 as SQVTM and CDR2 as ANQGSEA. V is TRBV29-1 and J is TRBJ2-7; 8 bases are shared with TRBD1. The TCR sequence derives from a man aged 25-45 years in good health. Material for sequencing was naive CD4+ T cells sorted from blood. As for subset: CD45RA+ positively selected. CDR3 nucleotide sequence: TGCAGCGTTGAACCCAGGGGGCTCCACGAGCAGTACTTC. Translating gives CSVEPRGLHEQYF.